These T cell receptor beta chains were read from a single sample in a study of identical twins. Using its own MiXCR run on the 5' RACE reads, TCRdb lists one record per CDR3 protein. The sample holds about 530,000 distinct CDR3 sequences; roughly 15% are singletons and the top ten take roughly 0.42%. This sample was also put to use in a study of yellow fever vaccine responses in identical twins.

Sequenced material: CD4+ T cells sorted from blood. The receptors were gathered from a young woman in good health. Both conserved end residues are part of each CDR3. The order of the fields is CDR3 DNA, CDR3 protein, V gene, D gene, clone size, J gene. A D gene is named only where the DNA matches it firmly. The size of a clone is reported for some rows only, either as once, few or many, or as a class for expanded clones.

CDR3 DNA: TGTGCCAGCAGCCAAGACGGTGGCGGGGGGGCCCTCTCTGAGCAGTTCTTC
CDR3 protein: CASSQDGGGGALSEQFF
V gene: TRBV4-2
D gene: TRBD2
clone size: few
J gene: TRBJ2-1

CDR3 DNA: TGCGCCAGCAGGAGCTCCCGACTAGCGGGAGCGACGAGCACCGGGGAGCTGTTTTTT
CDR3 protein: CASRSSRLAGATSTGELFF
V gene: TRBV4-1
D gene: TRBD2
clone size: many
J gene: TRBJ2-2

CDR3 DNA: TGTGCCAGCAGTTTTCGGACAGATTACAATGAGCAGTTCTTC
CDR3 protein: CASSFRTDYNEQFF
V gene: TRBV6-5
D gene: -
clone size: few
J gene: TRBJ2-1

CDR3 DNA: TGTGCCAGCAGTGTAAGACATCCCCAGAACACCGGGGAGCTGTTTTTT
CDR3 protein: CASSVRHPQNTGELFF
V gene: TRBV2
D gene: -
clone size: -
J gene: TRBJ2-2

CDR3 DNA: TGTGCCAGCAGTTACTCGGCTGGGTTCCAGCCCCAGCATTTT
CDR3 protein: CASSYSAGFQPQHF
V gene: TRBV6-5
D gene: -
clone size: -
J gene: TRBJ1-5

CDR3 DNA: TGTGCCAGCAGCTACGGACAACCAGGCAGGTTGTCTGAGCAGTTCTTC
CDR3 protein: CASSYGQPGRLSEQFF
V gene: TRBV12-3/TRBV12-4
D gene: -
clone size: -
J gene: TRBJ2-1

CDR3 DNA: TGCAGCGTTGTACAGGGGGCGACTGAAGCTTTCTTT
CDR3 protein: CSVVQGATEAFF
V gene: TRBV29-1
D gene: TRBD1
clone size: many
J gene: TRBJ1-1

CDR3 DNA: TGTGCCAGCAGTTATTTAGCAATAGCGGGAGCGAGGACAGATACGCAGTATTTT
CDR3 protein: CASSYLAIAGARTDTQYF
V gene: TRBV6-5
D gene: TRBD2
clone size: -
J gene: TRBJ2-3

CDR3 DNA: TGTGCCAGCAGGGTCGGACTAAGTAATCAGCCCCAGCATTTT
CDR3 protein: CASRVGLSNQPQHF
V gene: TRBV28
D gene: -
clone size: many
J gene: TRBJ1-5

CDR3 DNA: TGTGCCACCAGCAGAGATCAGCGGGGGACAGATACGCAGTATTTT
CDR3 protein: CATSRDQRGTDTQYF
V gene: TRBV15
D gene: TRBD2
clone size: -
J gene: TRBJ2-3

CDR3 DNA: TGTGCCAGCAGCAGGACAGGGGCCCCCTCCTACGAGCAGTACTTC
CDR3 protein: CASSRTGAPSYEQYF
V gene: TRBV7-2
D gene: TRBD1
clone size: -
J gene: TRBJ2-7

CDR3 DNA: TGCAGTGCTAACTGGGACAGGTGGAGCGAGCAGTACTTC
CDR3 protein: CSANWDRWSEQYF
V gene: TRBV20-1
D gene: TRBD1
clone size: few
J gene: TRBJ2-7

CDR3 DNA: TGCGCCAGCAGCCAAGCCGGTGCACTTAGCTCACCCCTCCACTTT
CDR3 protein: CASSQAGALSSPLHF
V gene: TRBV4-1
D gene: -
clone size: few
J gene: TRBJ1-6

CDR3 DNA: TGCGCCAGCAGCTTGATGACTAGCGGGGCGAACACCGGGGAGCTGTTTTTT
CDR3 protein: CASSLMTSGANTGELFF
V gene: TRBV5-1
D gene: TRBD2
clone size: -
J gene: TRBJ2-2

CDR3 DNA: TGTGCCACCAGTGATGCCCTCCTAGGCGCGCAGTATTTT
CDR3 protein: CATSDALLGAQYF
V gene: TRBV24-1
D gene: -
clone size: few
J gene: TRBJ2-3

CDR3 DNA: TGTGCCACCAGCAGCCAGGGGGGTAAAGCCGCTGAAGCTTTCTTT
CDR3 protein: CATSSQGGKAAEAFF
V gene: TRBV15
D gene: TRBD1
clone size: many
J gene: TRBJ1-1

CDR3 DNA: TGTGCCAGCAGCTCCGCTAGTACAACTAATGAAAAACTGTTTTTT
CDR3 protein: CASSSASTTNEKLFF
V gene: TRBV7-2
D gene: -
clone size: few
J gene: TRBJ1-4

CDR3 DNA: TGTGCCAGCCACACATACACAGATACGCAGTATTTT
CDR3 protein: CASHTYTDTQYF
V gene: TRBV7-9
D gene: -
clone size: few
J gene: TRBJ2-3

CDR3 DNA: TGTGCCACCAGTGATTCAGGGCCGAGGGCCTACAATGAGCAGTTCTTC
CDR3 protein: CATSDSGPRAYNEQFF
V gene: TRBV24-1
D gene: -
clone size: -
J gene: TRBJ2-1

CDR3 DNA: TGCAGTGCTAGAGATAGGGGGACAGGGGGCTACGAGCAGTACTTC
CDR3 protein: CSARDRGTGGYEQYF
V gene: TRBV20-1
D gene: TRBD1
clone size: few
J gene: TRBJ2-7

CDR3 DNA: TGCAGCGTTGAAGATCCGACTAGCGGAGCCTACGAGCAGTACTTC
CDR3 protein: CSVEDPTSGAYEQYF
V gene: TRBV29-1
D gene: TRBD2
clone size: few
J gene: TRBJ2-7

CDR3 DNA: TGCAGTGCCAAGTACCCCATGAACACTGAAGCTTTCTTT
CDR3 protein: CSAKYPMNTEAFF
V gene: TRBV20-1
D gene: -
clone size: few
J gene: TRBJ1-1

CDR3 DNA: TGCGCCAGCAGCCAAGGTATTTCGGGGACAGGGGGCAATGAGCAGTTCTTC
CDR3 protein: CASSQGISGTGGNEQFF
V gene: TRBV4-1
D gene: TRBD1
clone size: -
J gene: TRBJ2-1

CDR3 DNA: TGTGCCAGTCAAGCAGGGGGGCAGGAATACGAGCAGTACTTC
CDR3 protein: CASQAGGQEYEQYF
V gene: TRBV28
D gene: -
clone size: few
J gene: TRBJ2-7

CDR3 DNA: TGTGCCAGCGCAAAGACAGGGGCCGCCTACGAGCAGTACTTC
CDR3 protein: CASAKTGAAYEQYF
V gene: TRBV12-3/TRBV12-4
D gene: TRBD1
clone size: few
J gene: TRBJ2-7

CDR3 DNA: TGTGCTAGTGGTTTGAACCGACAGGCTCCGAACACTGAAGCTTTCTTT
CDR3 protein: CASGLNRQAPNTEAFF
V gene: TRBV12-5
D gene: -
clone size: -
J gene: TRBJ1-1

CDR3 DNA: TGTGCCAGCAGTGACCCACTAGCGGGAGTTGGCATTCAGTACTTC
CDR3 protein: CASSDPLAGVGIQYF
V gene: TRBV6-1
D gene: TRBD2
clone size: -
J gene: TRBJ2-4

CDR3 DNA: TGCGCCAGCAGTTTGAGGGGGACTAGCGGGAGTACGCAGTATTTT
CDR3 protein: CASSLRGTSGSTQYF
V gene: TRBV5-1
D gene: TRBD2
clone size: many
J gene: TRBJ2-3

CDR3 DNA: TGCGCCAGCAGTTACGAACTAGGCACAGATACGCAGTATTTT
CDR3 protein: CASSYELGTDTQYF
V gene: TRBV4-1
D gene: -
clone size: -
J gene: TRBJ2-3

CDR3 DNA: TGTGCCAGCAGCTTAGACAATACAGGGATCCACTATGGCTACACCTTC
CDR3 protein: CASSLDNTGIHYGYTF
V gene: TRBV11-3
D gene: -
clone size: -
J gene: TRBJ1-2

CDR3 DNA: TGCAGTGGGACAGGACCAGATCAGCCCCAGCATTTT
CDR3 protein: CSGTGPDQPQHF
V gene: TRBV20-1
D gene: TRBD1
clone size: -
J gene: TRBJ1-5

CDR3 DNA: TGTGCCAGCAGTGAAGAGATGGTGAGCACAGATACGCAGTATTTT
CDR3 protein: CASSEEMVSTDTQYF
V gene: TRBV11-2
D gene: -
clone size: -
J gene: TRBJ2-3

CDR3 DNA: TGCAGTGCTTCGCGTATAACTAGCGGGAGCCTAACCGGGGAGCTGTTTTTT
CDR3 protein: CSASRITSGSLTGELFF
V gene: TRBV20-1
D gene: TRBD2
clone size: few
J gene: TRBJ2-2

CDR3 DNA: TGCGCCAGCAGCTTGGGACAGGAAGCAAACATTCAGTACTTC
CDR3 protein: CASSLGQEANIQYF
V gene: TRBV5-1
D gene: -
clone size: few
J gene: TRBJ2-4

CDR3 DNA: TGTGCCAGCCGTAGGAGCGAGAACACTGAAGCTTTCTTT
CDR3 protein: CASRRSENTEAFF
V gene: TRBV6-1
D gene: -
clone size: -
J gene: TRBJ1-1

CDR3 DNA: TGTGCCAGCAGCGAGGGTGGGACAGGGAACTACGAGCAGTACTTC
CDR3 protein: CASSEGGTGNYEQYF
V gene: TRBV6-1
D gene: TRBD1
clone size: few
J gene: TRBJ2-7

CDR3 DNA: TGCAGTGCTAGAGCAAGCGGACGCCCAGCGGGTACGCAGTATTTT
CDR3 protein: CSARASGRPAGTQYF
V gene: TRBV20-1
D gene: -
clone size: -
J gene: TRBJ2-3

CDR3 DNA: TGTGCCAGCAGCTTAGGGGTGGTAGGAGATACGCAGTATTTT
CDR3 protein: CASSLGVVGDTQYF
V gene: TRBV11-2
D gene: -
clone size: -
J gene: TRBJ2-3

CDR3 DNA: TGTGCCAGCACCAGGACGGGCGGACCAGATACGCAGTATTTT
CDR3 protein: CASTRTGGPDTQYF
V gene: TRBV12-3/TRBV12-4
D gene: -
clone size: -
J gene: TRBJ2-3

CDR3 DNA: TGTGCCAGCAGCCAACTAGCGGGAGGACGGGAGACCCAGTACTTC
CDR3 protein: CASSQLAGGRETQYF
V gene: TRBV7-9
D gene: TRBD2
clone size: -
J gene: TRBJ2-5

CDR3 DNA: TGCGCCAGCAGCTTGGTCGCGGCAGGCGACGCTTTCTTT
CDR3 protein: CASSLVAAGDAFF
V gene: TRBV5-1
D gene: -
clone size: -
J gene: TRBJ1-1

CDR3 DNA: TGTGCCAGCAGCTTAGGGGGGGTCTACACAGATACGCAGTATTTT
CDR3 protein: CASSLGGVYTDTQYF
V gene: TRBV7-2
D gene: -
clone size: -
J gene: TRBJ2-3

CDR3 DNA: TGTGCCAGCAGCTCTTCAATTGATACAGGGCGAACCGGGGAGCTGTTTTTT
CDR3 protein: CASSSSIDTGRTGELFF
V gene: TRBV12-3/TRBV12-4
D gene: -
clone size: -
J gene: TRBJ2-2

CDR3 DNA: TGTGCCAGCAGCGCTGGGATTAGCGGGAGGGCCAAGGGAGATACGCAGTATTTT
CDR3 protein: CASSAGISGRAKGDTQYF
V gene: TRBV2
D gene: TRBD2
clone size: -
J gene: TRBJ2-3

CDR3 DNA: TGCGCCAGCAGCTTGAAACTAGCGGGAGCAGATACGCAGTATTTT
CDR3 protein: CASSLKLAGADTQYF
V gene: TRBV5-1
D gene: TRBD2
clone size: many
J gene: TRBJ2-3

CDR3 DNA: TGCGCCAGCAGCCCGGGGGGTCGTTACAGGCCGGGGGAAGGCTACACCTTC
CDR3 protein: CASSPGGRYRPGEGYTF
V gene: TRBV5-1
D gene: -
clone size: few
J gene: TRBJ1-2

CDR3 DNA: TGCAGCGTTGTAATACAGCGGAACACCGGGGAGCTGTTTTTT
CDR3 protein: CSVVIQRNTGELFF
V gene: TRBV29-1
D gene: -
clone size: -
J gene: TRBJ2-2

CDR3 DNA: TGTGCCAGCAGCGACCCCGGGGTCTCTGGAAACACCATATATTTT
CDR3 protein: CASSDPGVSGNTIYF
V gene: TRBV6-1
D gene: -
clone size: few
J gene: TRBJ1-3

CDR3 DNA: TGCAGTGTTAGCGGGCGCACAGATACGCAGTATTTT
CDR3 protein: CSVSGRTDTQYF
V gene: TRBV20-1
D gene: TRBD2
clone size: -
J gene: TRBJ2-3

CDR3 DNA: TGTGCCAGCAGCCGCGAACGATTCTACGAGCAGTACTTC
CDR3 protein: CASSRERFYEQYF
V gene: TRBV7-8
D gene: -
clone size: few
J gene: TRBJ2-7

CDR3 DNA: TGTGCCAGCAGTTACTCGATAGAAAGGAGCCAAGAGACCCAGTACTTC
CDR3 protein: CASSYSIERSQETQYF
V gene: TRBV6-5
D gene: -
clone size: -
J gene: TRBJ2-5

CDR3 DNA: TGTGCCAGCAGCTCTCATCCGGGACAGGGCACAGATACGCAGTATTTT
CDR3 protein: CASSSHPGQGTDTQYF
V gene: TRBV7-2
D gene: TRBD1
clone size: -
J gene: TRBJ2-3

CDR3 DNA: TGTGCCAGCTCGCAGAACCCAGCGGACGAGCAGTACTTC
CDR3 protein: CASSQNPADEQYF
V gene: TRBV18
D gene: -
clone size: few
J gene: TRBJ2-7

CDR3 DNA: TGTGCCAGCAGTGATTCTTCGAGGACCGGGGAGCTGTTTTTT
CDR3 protein: CASSDSSRTGELFF
V gene: TRBV2
D gene: -
clone size: few
J gene: TRBJ2-2